This TCR beta chain originates from a study of vaccination and CD4 T cells after COVID-19. Across the whole study: Timing of post-vaccine sample collection was a median about 72 days after dose two, with a range of 14 to 241.

The CDR3 runs to 15 residues. V lost 5 bases and J lost 3, with 13 bases in between. A word on this clonotype: No antigen is known for it.

Treatment specified: roughly 11-day PBMC culture with coronavirus spike peptide pools or control peptides (ViraFEST assay). ViraFEST sequenced TCRs after peptide-pool expansion of antigen-specific T cells. The Oncomine TCR Beta short-read assay sequenced DNA from cultured CD4+ T cells. Scientists extracted genomic DNA from CD4+ T cells grown in culture. TCRdb redid the calling of the PCR reads with MiXCR, one entry per CDR3 protein. The table includes some 20,000 distinct CDR3 sequences, around half detected once. This TCR was recovered from a human donor who had recovered from COVID-19. The sample comprised CD4+ T cells from blood, cultured in vitro. The chain couples TRBV12-3 or TRBV12-4 to TRBJ1-4; D call uncertain. The CDR3 loop reads CASSIIWEANEKLFF. CDR3 nucleotide sequence: TGTGCCAGCAGTATCATATGGGAGGCTAATGAAAAACTGTTTTTT.